A single sample is the source of the 30 T cell receptor beta chains below, sequenced in a study of blood T cell repertoires in COVID-19. Repertoires were generated with immunoSEQ multiplex PCR, while TCRdb's copy carries only in-frame clones and drops some. In the table there are around 170,000 clones, roughly 70% of which are singletons. Sequencing was carried out using peripheral blood. The receptors stem from a woman of 80 years or more with acute or convalescent COVID-19.

The J gene is TRBJ1-5, the V gene TRBV3-1 (or the pseudogene TRBV3-2); no clear D gene. CDR3 length equals 14 residues. Germline CDR1 and CDR2: LGHDT and YNNKEL (reference sequence). The V gene lost 0 bases and the J gene lost 3 bases, with 6 bases spanning the gap. This CDR3 is CASSQDSVNQPQHF. CDR3 DNA sequence: TGTGCCAGCAGCCAAGACAGTGTCAATCAGCCCCAGCATTTT.

This clone was recorded only once. The chain joins TRBV13 to TRBJ2-7; 11 bases map to TRBD2. The CDR3 has 15 amino acids. The germline CDR1 and CDR2 sequences are PRHDT and FYEKMQ (reference sequence). J was trimmed by 6 bases and V by 5 bases; bases with no gene match: 9. CDR3 in amino acids: CASSTLTSGKREQYF. As DNA, the CDR3 is TGTGCCAGCAGCACGTTGACTAGCGGGAAGCGCGAGCAGTACTTC.

This chain joins TRBV29-1 and TRBJ1-1; 7 nucleotides agree with TRBD1. In germline, CDR1 is SQVTM, CDR2 ANQGSEA. Trimming took 6 bases from V and 3 from J; bases not matched to a gene: 4. This CDR3 comprises 12 residues. The CDR3 loop is CSVYRGDTEAFF. The DNA of the CDR3 is TGCAGCGTCTACAGGGGAGACACTGAAGCTTTCTTT.

This clone occurred once. The rearrangement joins TRBV6-5 to TRBJ2-7; 13 bases are shared with TRBD2. The germline gives CDR1 MNHEY, CDR2 SVGAGI. V gave up 4 bases and J gave up 2 bases; unmatched junction bases: 5. CDR3 length: 16 amino acids. The CDR3 DNA is TGTGCCAGCAGTTCCCGACTAGCGGGAGGCACCTACGAGCAGTACTTC. This sequence encodes CASSSRLAGGTYEQYF.

This rearrangement joins TRBV13 to TRBJ1-4, with 7 bases matching TRBD1. Unmatched junction bases numbered 10, after V lost 4 bases and J lost 8 bases. The germline gives CDR1 PRHDT, CDR2 FYEKMQ (reference sequence). The CDR3 has 15 amino acids. The CDR3 reads CASSSRQGGGEKLFF. CDR3 DNA sequence: TGTGCCAGCAGCTCGAGACAGGGAGGAGGCGAAAAACTGTTTTTT. The variable domain in full, with the rest retrieved from reference TRBV13 and TRBJ1-4, is AAGVIQSPRHLIKEKRETATLKCYPIPRHDTVYWYQQGPGQDPQFLISFYEKMQSDKGSIPDRFSAQQFSDYHSELNMSSLELGDSALYFCASSSRQGGGEKLFFGSGTQLSVL.

The chain recombines TRBV3-1 (or the pseudogene TRBV3-2) with TRBJ2-7, with TRBD1 as a possible D gene (5 bases). V lost 3 bases and J lost 6, with 15 bases in between. This CDR3 has 14 residues. Per germline, CDR1 LGHDT and CDR2 YNNKEL (reference sequence). Written as DNA, the CDR3 is TGTGCCAGCAGCCATGCTGACAGAAGAAGCGAGCAGTACTTC. Translating it yields CASSHADRRSEQYF.

The rearrangement uses TRBV27 and TRBJ1-2; tentatively, D is TRBD1 (6 bases). V lost 2 bases and J lost 8, with 12 bases in between. Germline V gene data show CDR1 as MNHEY and CDR2 as SMNVEV (reference sequence). The CDR3 loop spans 13 amino acids. CDR3 protein: CASSLGRGYGYTF. For the CDR3, the DNA is TGTGCCAGCAGTTTAGGCAGGGGTTACGGCTACACCTTC.

This chain joins TRBV27 and TRBJ2-7; 10 nucleotides match TRBD1. Trimming took 8 bases from V and 4 from J; bases not matched to a gene: 11. The CDR3 loop spans 15 amino acids. Germline-derived CDR1 and CDR2 are MNHEY and SMNVEV (reference sequence). Written as DNA, the CDR3 is TGTGCCAGCGGAATACCGGGACAGGGGTATTACGAGCAGTACTTC. Amino acids: CASGIPGQGYYEQYF.

This chain uses TRBV6-9 with TRBJ2-7, with D perhaps matching TRBD2 (6 bases). Looked up from germline, CDR1 is MNHGY and CDR2 is SVAAGI. Trimming removed 6 bases at V and 2 bases at J, with 23 bases between. The CDR3 sequence is 17 residues long. In DNA, the CDR3 is TGTGCCAGCAGGGGCGTTGCGGGGCGACTGGCTACCTACGAGCAGTACTTC. Translation gives CASRGVAGRLATYEQYF.

This clone was detected once. The V call is TRBV2, the J call TRBJ2-7, with TRBD1 matching 7 bases. Trimming cost V 4 bases and J 3 bases; bases outside gene matches: 0. From germline, CDR1 is SNHLY and CDR2 FYNNEI. The CDR3 runs to 12 residues. The chain's CDR3 is CASSGQGYEQYF. For the CDR3, the DNA is TGTGCCAGCAGTGGACAGGGCTACGAGCAGTACTTC.

The chain has TRBV30 and TRBJ1-4; D might be TRBD1 (6 bases). This CDR3 contains 17 residues. The V gene lost 0 bases and the J gene lost 0 bases, with 14 bases spanning the gap. CDR1 is GTSNPN, CDR2 SVGIG, per germline (reference sequence). Here the CDR3 DNA reads TGTGCCTGGAGTGTGGACAGCCGGAAGACAACTAATGAAAAACTGTTTTTT. Translated: CAWSVDSRKTTNEKLFF.

The gene calls are TRBV10-2 and TRBJ1-1; 9 bases line up with TRBD1. This CDR3 comprises 14 residues. V lost 5 bases to trimming and J lost 5 bases; unmatched junction nucleotides: 6. CDR1 and CDR2 (germline): WSHSY, SAAADI. This CDR3 is CASSIQGAGTEAFF. The CDR3, as DNA: TGCGCCAGCAGTATACAGGGGGCTGGAACTGAAGCTTTCTTT.

The chain couples TRBV7-8 to TRBJ2-1; tentatively, D is TRBD2 (5 bases). Germline V gene sequence: CDR1 SGHVS, CDR2 FQNEAQ. The germline V and J ends were trimmed by 5 bases and 0 bases, with 17 bases remaining between them. The CDR3 is 17 residues long. This CDR3 is CASSPSGETGSYNEQFF. CDR3 nucleotides: TGTGCCAGCAGCCCGAGTGGGGAGACGGGCTCCTACAATGAGCAGTTCTTC. Variable domain in full (rest from reference TRBV7-8 and TRBJ2-1): GAGVSQSPRYKVAKRGQDVALRCDPISGHVSLFWYQQALGQGPEFLTYFQNEAQLDKSGLPSDRFFAERPEGSVSTLKIQRTQQEDSAVYLCASSPSGETGSYNEQFFGPGTRLTVL.

This clone showed up just a few times. The genes are TRBV7-3 and TRBJ2-7, with D perhaps matching TRBD1 (7 bases). The CDR3 totals 13 residues. With 8 bases removed from V and 4 bases from J, the gap between germline ends came to 15 bases. Germline V gene lookup returns CDR1 SGHTA and CDR2 FQGTGA. DNA for the CDR3: TGTGCCAGCTCTGACAGGGCGGGGTACGAGCAGTACTTC. Its translation: CASSDRAGYEQYF.

This clone has just one count. Other DNA sequences in this specimen translate into the identical CDR3. This sequence joins TRBV28 and TRBJ2-7; D is undetermined. CDR1 is MDHEN, CDR2 SYDVKM, per germline. V gave up 5 bases and J gave up 4 bases, with 3 bases separating them. The CDR3 totals 10 residues. Written as DNA, the CDR3 is TGTGCCAGCAGTCGGTACGAGCAGTACTTC. Its translation: CASSRYEQYF. The full variable domain, in which reference TRBV28 and TRBJ2-7 provide the parts outside the CDR3, is DVKVTQSSRYLVKRTGEKVFLECVQDMDHENMFWYRQDPGLGLRLIYFSYDVKMKEKGDIPEGYSVSREKKERFSLILESASTNQTSMYLCASSRYEQYFGPGTRLTVT.

The gene calls are TRBV6-5 and TRBJ2-2, with D unresolved. The CDR3 runs to 14 residues. The germline CDR1 and CDR2 sequences are MNHEY and SVGAGI. The ends were cut back, 6 bases at V and 5 bases at J, with 13 bases in the middle. The CDR3 loop reads CASRSSLRTGELFF. The CDR3 DNA reads as TGTGCCAGCAGATCGAGCCTGCGGACCGGGGAGCTGTTTTTT.

This clone was recorded only once. The chain is built from TRBV5-8 and TRBJ2-7; 8 bases agree with TRBD2. V was clipped by 3 bases and J by 2 bases; unmatched bases: 4. CDR3 size: 14 residues. Germline assignment: CDR1 SGHTS and CDR2 YDEGEE. This chain's CDR3 is CASSWSAGAYEQYF. The CDR3, as DNA: TGTGCCAGCAGCTGGTCAGCGGGAGCCTACGAGCAGTACTTC.

The V gene is TRBV3-1 (or the pseudogene TRBV3-2), the J gene TRBJ2-5; tentative D call: TRBD2 (6 bases). The CDR3 covers 15 residues. In germline, CDR1 is LGHDT, CDR2 YNNKEL (reference sequence). The V and J ends lost 0 bases and 9 bases respectively, with 17 bases between them. CDR3 amino acids: CASSQDAAAWGAQYF. CDR3 coding DNA: TGTGCCAGCAGCCAAGACGCGGCGGCATGGGGGGCCCAGTACTTC.

This clone was picked up many times. The V gene is TRBV7-9, the J gene TRBJ1-4; D remains ambiguous. CDR1 is SEHNR, CDR2 FQNEAQ, per germline (reference sequence). The germline V and J ends were trimmed by 1 base and 2 bases, with 5 bases remaining between them. This CDR3 region has 14 residues. This CDR3 is CASSLGGTNEKLFF. The CDR3 bases are TGTGCCAGCAGCTTAGGTGGCACTAATGAAAAACTGTTTTTT.

This rearrangement joins TRBV29-1 to TRBJ2-7, with D possibly TRBD2 on 5 matching bases. The V end lost 4 bases, the J end lost 0 bases, and 7 bases lay between the germline ends. This CDR3 contains 12 residues. Per germline, CDR1 SQVTM and CDR2 ANQGSEA. CDR3 coding DNA: TGCAGCGTTGCTGGGAGCTCCTACGAGCAGTACTTC. Encoded protein: CSVAGSSYEQYF.

The V and J genes are TRBV7-2 and TRBJ1-3, with D maybe TRBD1 (6 bases). The length of the CDR3 is 15 residues. With 6 bases removed from V and 3 bases from J, the gap between germline ends came to 15 bases. From germline, CDR1 is SGHTA and CDR2 FQGNSA. The CDR3 DNA is TGTGCCAGCAGGTACTATACAGGGAATGGAAACACCATATATTTT. Protein sequence: CASRYYTGNGNTIYF.

The chain combines TRBV10-3 with TRBJ1-3, with 7 bases identical to TRBD1. CDR1 and CDR2 from the germline V gene are ENHRY and SYGVKD. CDR3 length equals 16 residues. The J segment lost 2 bases and the V segment lost 0 bases, leaving 4 bases of the junction unmatched. The CDR3 DNA reads as TGTGCCATCAGTGAGTCAAACAGGGGCACTGGAAACACCATATATTTT. It translates to CAISESNRGTGNTIYF.

V usage is TRBV4-2 and J usage is TRBJ1-4; 8 nucleotides match TRBD1. Looked up from germline, CDR1 is LGHNA and CDR2 is YNFKEQ. The CDR3 consists of 18 residues. V dropped 0 bases and J dropped 6; count of bases not matched to a gene: 12. In DNA, the CDR3 is TGTGCCAGCAGCCAAGATGGGTGGTCGACAGGGGTAGATGAAAAACTGTTTTTT. Its protein product is CASSQDGWSTGVDEKLFF.

The table lists this clone with a few counts. This chain connects TRBV7-2 to TRBJ2-1; 7 positions agree with TRBD2. Unmatched junction bases numbered 1, after V lost 5 bases and J lost 0 bases. Per germline, CDR1 SGHTA and CDR2 FQGNSA. The CDR3 has 14 residues. The CDR3 DNA reads TGTGCCAGCAGCGGCGGGAGCTCCTACAATGAGCAGTTCTTC. Its translation: CASSGGSSYNEQFF.

This clone has more than one count but fewer than ten. The chain carries TRBV6-6 and TRBJ1-5; D is possibly TRBD1 (6 bases). The germline V gene has CDR1 MNHNY and CDR2 SVGAGI (reference sequence). The CDR3 is made up of 14 amino acids. V lost 7 bases, J lost 5 bases, and 15 bases lay in between. CDR3 residues: CASKGGRKHQPQHF. The DNA of the CDR3 is TGTGCCAGCAAGGGGGGGCGGAAGCATCAGCCCCAGCATTTT.

J is TRBJ2-3 and V is TRBV3-1 (or the pseudogene TRBV3-2), with 9 nucleotides matching TRBD2. Unmatched junction bases numbered 7, after V lost 4 bases and J lost 2 bases. CDR3 length: 16 amino acids. Per the germline V gene, CDR1 is LGHDT and CDR2 is YNNKEL (reference sequence). CDR3 in amino acids: CASSLRTSAYTDTQYF. CDR3 in DNA: TGTGCCAGCAGCCTCCGGACTAGCGCATACACAGATACGCAGTATTTT.

V usage is TRBV7-2 and J usage is TRBJ2-5; D gene uncertain. The ends were cut back, 7 bases at V and 7 bases at J, with 19 bases in the middle. This CDR3 has 14 amino acids. The V gene's germline CDR1 is SGHTA and CDR2 FQGNSA. The CDR3: CASTTSYSQRTQYF. The CDR3, as DNA: TGTGCCAGCACCACTTCGTATTCACAGAGGACCCAGTACTTC.

The rearrangement links TRBV19 to TRBJ1-1; D gene ambiguous. CDR3 length: 13 residues. Germline lookup yields CDR1 LNHDA and CDR2 SQIVND (reference sequence). Trimming pared 7 bases from V and 3 bases from J, leaving 12 bases between. Here the CDR3 DNA reads TGTGCCAGTACCCTACCCCCTTACACTGAAGCTTTCTTT. Its protein product is CASTLPPYTEAFF.

The table lists this clone with a few counts. The genes are TRBV5-1 and TRBJ2-1; 8 nucleotides line up with TRBD1. V dropped 4 bases and J dropped 3; count of bases not matched to a gene: 6. The CDR3 extends over 15 amino acids. Germline loops: CDR1 SGHRS, CDR2 YFSETQ. The chain's CDR3 is CASSPGTGVYNEQFF. The CDR3 DNA sequence: TGCGCCAGCAGCCCTGGGACAGGCGTCTACAATGAGCAGTTCTTC.

The rearrangement links TRBV5-6 to TRBJ2-1; no reliable D call. From germline, CDR1 is SGHDT and CDR2 YYEEEE. V was trimmed by 2 bases and J by 7 bases, leaving 4 bases between them. This CDR3 is built from 11 residues. CDR3 DNA sequence: TGTGCCAGCAGCTTCTCGAATGAGCAGTTCTTC. Translated: CASSFSNEQFF.